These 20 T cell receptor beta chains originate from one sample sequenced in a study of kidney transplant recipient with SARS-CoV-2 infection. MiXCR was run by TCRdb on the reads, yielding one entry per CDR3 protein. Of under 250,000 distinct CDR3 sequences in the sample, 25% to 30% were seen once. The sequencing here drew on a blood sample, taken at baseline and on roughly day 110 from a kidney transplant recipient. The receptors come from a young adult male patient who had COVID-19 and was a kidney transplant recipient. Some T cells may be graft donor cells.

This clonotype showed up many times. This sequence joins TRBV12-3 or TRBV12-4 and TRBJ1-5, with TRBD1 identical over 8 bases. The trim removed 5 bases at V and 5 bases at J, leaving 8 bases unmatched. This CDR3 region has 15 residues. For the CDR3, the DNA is TGTGCCAGCAGTCCTCAGACAGGGGCCCATCAGCCCCAGCATTTT. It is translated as CASSPQTGAHQPQHF.

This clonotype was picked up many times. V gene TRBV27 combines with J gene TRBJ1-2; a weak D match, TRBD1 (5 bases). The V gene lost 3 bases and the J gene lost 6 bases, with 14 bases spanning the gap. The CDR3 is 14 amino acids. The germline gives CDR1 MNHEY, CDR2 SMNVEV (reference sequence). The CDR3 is CASSFGGAVDGYTF. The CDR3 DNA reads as TGTGCCAGCAGTTTTGGTGGGGCGGTGGATGGCTACACCTTC.

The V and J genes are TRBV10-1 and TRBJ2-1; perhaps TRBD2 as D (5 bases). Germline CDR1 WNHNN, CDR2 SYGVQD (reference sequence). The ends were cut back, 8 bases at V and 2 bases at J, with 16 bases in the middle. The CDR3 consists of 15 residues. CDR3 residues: CASGTGSRAYNEQFF. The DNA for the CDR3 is TGCGCCAGCGGAACGGGATCTAGGGCCTACAATGAGCAGTTCTTC.

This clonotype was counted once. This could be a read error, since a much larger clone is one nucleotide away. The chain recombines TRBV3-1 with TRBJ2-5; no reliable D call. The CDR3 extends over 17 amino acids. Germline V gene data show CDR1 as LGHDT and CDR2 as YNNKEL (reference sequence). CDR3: CASSQCTPISFSETHYF. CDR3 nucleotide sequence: TGTGCCAGCAGCCAGTGTACTCCCATTTCTTTCTCTGAGACCCATTACTTC.

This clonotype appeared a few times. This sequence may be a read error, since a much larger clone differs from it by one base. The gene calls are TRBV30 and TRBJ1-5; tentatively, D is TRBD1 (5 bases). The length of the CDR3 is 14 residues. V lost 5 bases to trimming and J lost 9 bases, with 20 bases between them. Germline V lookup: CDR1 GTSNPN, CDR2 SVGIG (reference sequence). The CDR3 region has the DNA TGTGCCTGGTCCGAAGGGGAAGGAAGTCGGCCCCAGCATTTT. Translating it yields CAWSEGEGSRPQHF.

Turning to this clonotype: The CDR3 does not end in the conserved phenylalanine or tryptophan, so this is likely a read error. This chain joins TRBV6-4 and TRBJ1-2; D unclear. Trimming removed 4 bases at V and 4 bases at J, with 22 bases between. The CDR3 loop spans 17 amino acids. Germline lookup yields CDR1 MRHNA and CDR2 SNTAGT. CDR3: CASSGKGSHGKTYGYTI. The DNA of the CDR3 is TGTGCCAGCAGTGGTAAGGGCTCACACGGAAAGACCTATGGCTACACCATC.

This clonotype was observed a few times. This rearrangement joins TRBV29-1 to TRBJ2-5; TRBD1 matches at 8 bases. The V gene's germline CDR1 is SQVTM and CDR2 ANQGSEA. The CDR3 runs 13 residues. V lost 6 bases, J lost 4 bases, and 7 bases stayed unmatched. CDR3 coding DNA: TGCAGCGTCGGATCCGGGACAGGAGAGACCCAGTACTTC. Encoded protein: CSVGSGTGETQYF.

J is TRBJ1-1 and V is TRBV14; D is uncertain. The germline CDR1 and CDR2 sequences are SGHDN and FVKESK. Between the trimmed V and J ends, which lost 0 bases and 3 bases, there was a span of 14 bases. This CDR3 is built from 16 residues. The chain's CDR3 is CASSQEAALLHTEAFF. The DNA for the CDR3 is TGTGCCAGCAGCCAAGAGGCTGCCCTCCTCCACACTGAAGCTTTCTTT.

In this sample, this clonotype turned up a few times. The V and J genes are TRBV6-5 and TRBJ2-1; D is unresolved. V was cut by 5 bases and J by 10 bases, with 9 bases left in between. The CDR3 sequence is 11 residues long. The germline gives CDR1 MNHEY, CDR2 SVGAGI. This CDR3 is CASSTLMEQFF. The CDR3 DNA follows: TGTGCCAGCAGTACATTGATGGAGCAGTTCTTC.

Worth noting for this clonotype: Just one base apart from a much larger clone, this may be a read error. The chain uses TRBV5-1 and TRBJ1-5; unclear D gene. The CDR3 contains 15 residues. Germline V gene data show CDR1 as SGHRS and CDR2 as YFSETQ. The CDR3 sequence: CASGLGGLPESPQHF. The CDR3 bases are TGCGCCAGCGGCTTGGGAGGGCTGCCCGAGTCTCCCCAGCATTTT.

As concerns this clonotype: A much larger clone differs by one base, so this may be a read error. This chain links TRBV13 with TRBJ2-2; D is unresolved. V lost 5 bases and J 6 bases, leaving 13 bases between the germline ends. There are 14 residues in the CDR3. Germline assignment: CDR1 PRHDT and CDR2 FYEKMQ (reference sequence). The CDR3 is CASSPHRTSGELFF. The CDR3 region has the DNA TGTGCCAGCAGCCCACATCGAACGTCCGGGGAGCTGTTTTTT.

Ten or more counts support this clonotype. This CDR3 reads CASSKAHPISIRTEAFF. CDR3 DNA: TGTGCCAGCAGCAAGGCGCATCCCATTTCAATTCGCACTGAAGCTTTCTTT. The genes are TRBV3-1 and TRBJ1-1, with D uncertain. The V gene's germline CDR1 is LGHDT and CDR2 YNNKEL (reference sequence). The V end lost 5 bases, the J end lost 4 bases, and 23 bases lay between the germline ends. The CDR3 loop spans 17 amino acids. The full variable domain, its missing parts supplied by reference TRBV3-1 and TRBJ1-1, is DTAVSQTPKYLVTQMGNDKSIKCEQNLGHDTMYWYKQDSKKFLKIMFSYNNKELIINETVPNRFSPKSPDKAHLNLHINSLELGDSAVYFCASSKAHPISIRTEAFFGQGTRLTVV.

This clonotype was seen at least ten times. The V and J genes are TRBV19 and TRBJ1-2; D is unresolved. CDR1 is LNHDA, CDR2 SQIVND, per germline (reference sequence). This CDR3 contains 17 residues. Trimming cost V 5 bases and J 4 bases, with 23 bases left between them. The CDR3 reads CASSVTQTNRKTYGYTF. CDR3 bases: TGTGCCAGTAGTGTAACACAGACAAATCGAAAGACCTATGGCTACACCTTC.

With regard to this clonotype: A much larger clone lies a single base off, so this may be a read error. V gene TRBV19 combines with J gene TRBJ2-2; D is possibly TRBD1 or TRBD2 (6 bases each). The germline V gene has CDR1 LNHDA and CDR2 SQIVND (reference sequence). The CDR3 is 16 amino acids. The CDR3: CTSSIDPGGHPGELFF. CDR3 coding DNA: TGTACCAGTAGTATAGACCCCGGGGGCCACCCCGGGGAGCTGTTTTTT.

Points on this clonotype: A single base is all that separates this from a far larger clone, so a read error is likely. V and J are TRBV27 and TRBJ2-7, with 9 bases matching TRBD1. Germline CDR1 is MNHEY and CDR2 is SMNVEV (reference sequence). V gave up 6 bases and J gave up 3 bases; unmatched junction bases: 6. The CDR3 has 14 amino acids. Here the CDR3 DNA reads TGTGCCAGCAGCCCCGAGACAGGGGGCTACGAGCAGTACTTC. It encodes CASSPETGGYEQYF.

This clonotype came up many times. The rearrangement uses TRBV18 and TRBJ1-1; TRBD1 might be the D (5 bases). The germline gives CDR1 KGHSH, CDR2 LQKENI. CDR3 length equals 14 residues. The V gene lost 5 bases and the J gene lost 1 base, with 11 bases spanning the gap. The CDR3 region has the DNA TGTGCCAGCTCAACGGACACTACGAACACTGAAGCTTTCTTT. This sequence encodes CASSTDTTNTEAFF.

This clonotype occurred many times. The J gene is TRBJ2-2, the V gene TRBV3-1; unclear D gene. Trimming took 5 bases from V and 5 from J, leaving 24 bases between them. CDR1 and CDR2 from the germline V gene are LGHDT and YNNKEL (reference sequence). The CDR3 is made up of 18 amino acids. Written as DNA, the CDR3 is TGTGCCAGCAGCGATCCCAATCCCATTTCAGGCTTGACCGGGGAGCTGTTTTTT. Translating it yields CASSDPNPISGLTGELFF. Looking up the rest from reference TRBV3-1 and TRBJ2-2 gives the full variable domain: DTAVSQTPKYLVTQMGNDKSIKCEQNLGHDTMYWYKQDSKKFLKIMFSYNNKELIINETVPNRFSPKSPDKAHLNLHINSLELGDSAVYFCASSDPNPISGLTGELFFGEGSRLTVL.

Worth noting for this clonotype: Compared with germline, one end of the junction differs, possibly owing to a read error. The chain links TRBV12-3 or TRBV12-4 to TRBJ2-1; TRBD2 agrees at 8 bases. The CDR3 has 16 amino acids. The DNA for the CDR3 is TGTGCCAGCAGTTTAGACGGGAGGGCCTCCTACAATGGGCAGTTCTTC. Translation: CASSLDGRASYNGQFF.

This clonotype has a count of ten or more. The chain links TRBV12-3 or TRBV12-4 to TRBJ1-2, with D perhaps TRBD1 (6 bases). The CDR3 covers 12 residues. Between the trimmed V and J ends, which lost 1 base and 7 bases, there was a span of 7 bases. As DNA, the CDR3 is TGTGCCAGCAGTTTAGGAGGGGGTGGCTACACCTTC. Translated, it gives CASSLGGGGYTF.

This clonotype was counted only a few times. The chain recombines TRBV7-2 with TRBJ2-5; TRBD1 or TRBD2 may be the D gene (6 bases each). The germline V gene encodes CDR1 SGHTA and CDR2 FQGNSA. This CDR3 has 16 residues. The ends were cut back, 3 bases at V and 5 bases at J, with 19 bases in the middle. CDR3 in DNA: TGTGCCAGCAGCTTCCCTCTTGGGGGGCGTCGGGAGACCCAGTACTTC. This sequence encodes CASSFPLGGRRETQYF.